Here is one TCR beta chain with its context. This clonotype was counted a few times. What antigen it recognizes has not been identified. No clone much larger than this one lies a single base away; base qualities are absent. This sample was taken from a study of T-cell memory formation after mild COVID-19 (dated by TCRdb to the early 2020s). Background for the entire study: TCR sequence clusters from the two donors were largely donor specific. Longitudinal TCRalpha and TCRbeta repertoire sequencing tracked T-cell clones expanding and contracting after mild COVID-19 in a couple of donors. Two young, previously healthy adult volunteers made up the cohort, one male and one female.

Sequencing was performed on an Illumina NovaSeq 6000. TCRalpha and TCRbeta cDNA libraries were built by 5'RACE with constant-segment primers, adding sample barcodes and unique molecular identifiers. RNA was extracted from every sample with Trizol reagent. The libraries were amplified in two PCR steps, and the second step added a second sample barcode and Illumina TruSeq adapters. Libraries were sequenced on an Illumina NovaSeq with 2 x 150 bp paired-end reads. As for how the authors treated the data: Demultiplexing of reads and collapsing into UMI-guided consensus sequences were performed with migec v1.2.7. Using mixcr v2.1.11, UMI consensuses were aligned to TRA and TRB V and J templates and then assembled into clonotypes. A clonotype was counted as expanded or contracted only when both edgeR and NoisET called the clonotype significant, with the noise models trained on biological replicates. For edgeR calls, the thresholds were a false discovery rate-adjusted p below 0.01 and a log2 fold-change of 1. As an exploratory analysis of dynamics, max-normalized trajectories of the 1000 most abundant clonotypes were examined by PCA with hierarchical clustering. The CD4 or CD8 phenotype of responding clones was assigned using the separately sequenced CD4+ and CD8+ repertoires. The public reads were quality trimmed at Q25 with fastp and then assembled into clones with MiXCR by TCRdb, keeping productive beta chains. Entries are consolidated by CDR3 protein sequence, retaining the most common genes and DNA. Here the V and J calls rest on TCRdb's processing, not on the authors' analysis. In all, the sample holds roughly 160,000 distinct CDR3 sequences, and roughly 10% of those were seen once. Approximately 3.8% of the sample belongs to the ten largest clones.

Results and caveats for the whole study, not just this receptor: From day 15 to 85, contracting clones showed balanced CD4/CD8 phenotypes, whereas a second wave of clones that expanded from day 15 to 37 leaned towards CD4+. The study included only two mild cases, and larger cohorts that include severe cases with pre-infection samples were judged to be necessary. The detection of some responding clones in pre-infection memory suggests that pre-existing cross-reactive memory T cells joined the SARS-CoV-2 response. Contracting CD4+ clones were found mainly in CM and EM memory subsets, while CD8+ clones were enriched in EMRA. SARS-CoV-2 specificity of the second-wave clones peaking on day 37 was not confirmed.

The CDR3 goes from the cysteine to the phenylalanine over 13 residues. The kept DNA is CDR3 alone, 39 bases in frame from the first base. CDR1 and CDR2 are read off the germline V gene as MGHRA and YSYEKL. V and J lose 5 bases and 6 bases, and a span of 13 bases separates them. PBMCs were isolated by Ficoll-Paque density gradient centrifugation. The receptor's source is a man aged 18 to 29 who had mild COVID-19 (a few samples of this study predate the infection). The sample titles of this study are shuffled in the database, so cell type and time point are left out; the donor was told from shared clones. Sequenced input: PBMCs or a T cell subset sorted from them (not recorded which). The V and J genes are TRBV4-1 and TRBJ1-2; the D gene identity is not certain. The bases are TGCGCCAGCAGCTTCGGGAACGGCGATGGCTACACCTTC. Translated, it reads CASSFGNGDGYTF.